The 21 T cell receptor beta chains given below trace back to one sample, sequenced in a study of identifying expanded T cells in peripheral blood. The data were produced by immunoSEQ multiplex PCR, yet TCRdb's version contains in-frame clones alone and is incomplete. The sample lists more than 55,000 clones, around 87% occurring once. Sequenced material: blood. These receptors originate from a person between 18 and 69 years old in good health.

This chain links TRBV6-6 with TRBJ1-2; 8 bases align to TRBD1. With V trimmed by 0 bases and J by 6 bases, 6 bases remained unmatched. The germline CDR1 and CDR2 sequences are MNHNY and SVGAGI (reference sequence). The length of the CDR3 is 15 residues. The CDR3, as DNA: TGTGCCAGCAGTTACTCTCTCCAGGGGGCGGATGGCTACACCTTC. This encodes CASSYSLQGADGYTF.

CDR3 loop: CTSSSRQGPYEQYF. The DNA for the CDR3 is TGTACCAGCAGCTCACGACAGGGTCCCTACGAGCAGTACTTC. This chain joins TRBV7-2 and TRBJ2-7, with TRBD1 identical over 7 bases. Germline CDR1 reads SGHTA; CDR2 reads FQGNSA. J was trimmed by 2 bases and V by 4 bases; bases with no gene match: 5. The CDR3 spans 14 residues.

J is TRBJ2-3 and V is TRBV5-5; D unclear. V lost 0 bases to trimming and J lost 0 bases, with 8 bases between them. The CDR3 sequence is 15 residues long. Germline V gene data show CDR1 as SGHKS and CDR2 as YYEKEE (reference sequence). Here the CDR3 reads CASSLEAASTDTQYF. The CDR3 DNA is TGTGCCAGCAGCTTGGAGGCGGCTAGCACAGATACGCAGTATTTT.

The J gene is TRBJ2-7, the V gene TRBV6-5, with D perhaps TRBD2 (7 bases). This CDR3 is built from 13 residues. Per germline, CDR1 MNHEY and CDR2 SVGAGI. V gave up 8 bases and J gave up 0 bases, with 11 bases separating them. The DNA for the CDR3 is TGTGCCAGCTCCCGGGGGGCCTCCTACGAGCAGTACTTC. Translated: CASSRGASYEQYF.

This chain uses TRBV25-1 with TRBJ1-2; D is unclear. Germline CDR1 and CDR2: MGHDK and SYGVNS. V lost 2 bases, J lost 4 bases, and 2 bases lay in between. The CDR3 has 11 amino acids. CDR3 sequence (DNA): TGTGCCAGCAGTGAACTCTATGGCTACACCTTC. Amino acids: CASSELYGYTF.

The rearrangement joins TRBV16 to TRBJ2-7; weak D call: TRBD1 (6 bases). V lost 3 bases, J lost 0 bases, and 18 bases lay in between. The CDR3 has 17 residues. From germline, CDR1 is KGHSY and CDR2 FQNENV. CDR3: CASSQSGLGGRSYEQYF. For the CDR3, the DNA is TGTGCCAGCAGCCAGTCGGGCCTAGGGGGTCGCTCCTACGAGCAGTACTTC.

This chain joins TRBV5-5 and TRBJ2-7; 8 nucleotides match TRBD2. V was clipped by 5 bases and J by 1 base; unmatched bases: 8. Per germline, CDR1 SGHKS and CDR2 YYEKEE (reference sequence). This CDR3 spans 15 amino acids. In DNA, the CDR3 is TGTGCCAGCAGACAAGGGACTAGTGTTTCCTACGAGCAGTACTTC. This sequence encodes CASRQGTSVSYEQYF.

The chain has TRBV28 and TRBJ2-5; D is possibly TRBD1 (6 bases). Germline V gene sequence: CDR1 MDHEN, CDR2 SYDVKM. The CDR3 length is 12 residues. V lost 7 bases and J lost 1, with 7 bases in between. CDR3 amino acids: CASKQGQETQYF. CDR3 nucleotides: TGTGCCAGCAAACAGGGCCAAGAGACCCAGTACTTC.

The chain employs TRBV11-3 and TRBJ1-1; a weak D match, TRBD1 (5 bases). The germline gives CDR1 SGHNT, CDR2 YENEEA. The V end lost 1 base, the J end lost 8 bases, and 8 bases lay between the germline ends. CDR3 length: 12 residues. CDR3 amino acids: CASSLVRVEAFF. In DNA form, the CDR3 reads TGTGCCAGCAGCTTAGTCAGGGTAGAAGCTTTCTTT.

This chain uses TRBV21-1 with TRBJ2-7. TRBV21-1 is a documented pseudogene. The CDR3 runs to 13 residues. CDR3 bases: TGTGCCAGCAGCATCGCCCCCCCTTATGAGCAGTACTTC. As protein: CASSIAPPYEQYF.

The chain recombines TRBV9 with TRBJ1-2; D may be TRBD1 (6 bases). Trimming shortened V by 0 bases and J by 8 bases, and 14 bases separated the two germline ends. CDR3 size: 14 residues. Germline V gives CDR1 SGDLS, CDR2 YYNGEE. Written as DNA, the CDR3 is TGTGCCAGCAGCGTAGACCCGGGGGCGCAAGGCTACACCTTC. It encodes CASSVDPGAQGYTF.

The genes are TRBV19 and TRBJ2-7; weak D call: TRBD1 (6 bases). Trimming removed 5 bases from V and 0 bases from J, with 11 bases in between. The CDR3 contains 14 residues. The V gene's germline CDR1 is LNHDA and CDR2 SQIVND (reference sequence). CDR3 region: CASSVRGHSYEQYF. The CDR3 DNA reads TGTGCCAGTAGTGTCAGGGGCCACTCCTACGAGCAGTACTTC.

This clone was recorded at least ten times. J is TRBJ2-7 and V is TRBV14; 8 bases agree with TRBD1. V was pared by 6 bases and J by 3 bases, with 10 bases of the junction left unmatched. The germline CDR1 and CDR2 sequences are SGHDN and FVKESK. The CDR3 is made up of 15 amino acids. CDR3 sequence: CASRGGTGLSYEQYF. For the CDR3, the DNA is TGTGCCAGCAGAGGGGGGACAGGTTTAAGCTACGAGCAGTACTTC.

This clone occurred once. The genes are TRBV27 and TRBJ2-3; possible D gene TRBD2, 5 bases. Germline-derived CDR1 and CDR2 are MNHEY and SMNVEV (reference sequence). The CDR3 consists of 16 residues. Trimming pared 2 bases from V and 3 bases from J, leaving 15 bases between. The CDR3 is CASSLEGPGLTDTQYF. The CDR3 nucleotides read TGTGCCAGCAGTTTAGAGGGTCCCGGACTGACAGATACGCAGTATTTT.

The CDR3 here is CASSAAGASTGELFF. CDR3 bases: TGTGCCAGCAGTGCTGCTGGGGCCAGCACCGGGGAGCTGTTTTTT. V gene TRBV6-4 combines with J gene TRBJ2-2; tentatively, D is TRBD1 (5 bases). Germline-derived CDR1 and CDR2 are MRHNA and SNTAGT. The CDR3 loop spans 15 amino acids. V was trimmed by 4 bases and J by 4 bases, leaving 13 bases between them.

The chain uses TRBV10-2 and TRBJ2-7; D is unclear. Between the trimmed V and J ends, which lost 2 bases and 0 bases, there was a span of 5 bases. This CDR3 has 13 amino acids. In germline, CDR1 is WSHSY, CDR2 SAAADI. Written as DNA, the CDR3 is TGCGCCAGCAGTGAGCACGACTCCTACGAGCAGTACTTC. This translates into CASSEHDSYEQYF.

The chain recombines TRBV5-4 with TRBJ2-3; 9 bases map to TRBD2. J lost 5 bases, V lost 6 bases, and 22 bases had no gene match. The CDR3 contains 19 residues. Germline CDR1 reads SGHNT; CDR2 reads YYREEE (reference sequence). CDR3 coding DNA: TGTGCCAGCACCCCGCTCGGAGGGGCCAACAGCGGGAGGCTAGATACGCAGTATTTT. Translation: CASTPLGGANSGRLDTQYF.

This rearrangement joins TRBV7-2 to TRBJ2-1; 9 bases are shared with TRBD1. Germline V gives CDR1 SGHTA, CDR2 FQGNSA. The CDR3 length is 12 residues. With 4 bases clipped from V and 14 bases from J, the junction kept 6 bases outside the gene matches. CDR3 region: CASSSTGTGKFF. The DNA of the CDR3 is TGTGCCAGCAGCTCAACCGGGACAGGGAAGTTCTTC. Full variable domain (remainder filled in from reference TRBV7-2 and TRBJ2-1): GAGVSQSPSNKVTEKGKDVELRCDPISGHTALYWYRQSLGQGLEFLIYFQGNSAPDKSGLPSDRFSAERTGGSVSTLTIQRTQQEDSAVYLCASSSTGTGKFFGPGTRLTVL.

V and J are TRBV9 and TRBJ1-5; D gene unclear. The ends were cut back, 0 bases at V and 0 bases at J, with 7 bases in the middle. The germline gives CDR1 SGDLS, CDR2 YYNGEE. The CDR3 is made up of 15 amino acids. The DNA of the CDR3 is TGTGCCAGCAGCGTAGACGGGTATAGCAATCAGCCCCAGCATTTT. It encodes CASSVDGYSNQPQHF.

The genes are TRBV30 and TRBJ1-5; 7 bases map to TRBD1. CDR1 and CDR2 from the germline V gene are GTSNPN and SVGIG (reference sequence). CDR3 length equals 17 residues. The ends lost 3 bases at V and 3 bases at J; junction bases unmatched: 14. The CDR3 DNA reads TGTGCCTGGAGCTCACCACAGGGGAGTGTAGTCAATCAGCCCCAGCATTTT. Its protein product is CAWSSPQGSVVNQPQHF.

The chain joins TRBV9 to TRBJ2-2; unclear D gene. CDR1 is SGDLS, CDR2 YYNGEE, per germline. V lost 0 bases, J lost 2 bases, and 5 bases lay in between. There are 14 residues in the CDR3. CDR3 protein: CASSVGLNTGELFF. DNA for the CDR3: TGTGCCAGCAGCGTAGGACTCAACACCGGGGAGCTGTTTTTT.